This T cell receptor beta chain appears in the sequencing data of a study of beta chain features in type 1 diabetes. General study results and limits: Shorter TCRB CDR3s, moderately but significantly so, marked every one of the four CD4+ subsets in Type 1 diabetes patients. A PCR bias possibly favoring shorter templates would apply equally to patients and controls. Cells that show high TCR expression could be over-represented by cDNA sequencing.

Regarding this clone: Its specificity is not known.

This CDR3 region has 15 residues. Per germline, CDR1 MDHEN and CDR2 SYDVKM. V gave up 3 bases and J gave up 2 bases; unmatched junction bases: 7. Cell sorting via CD45RO/CCR7/CD25/CD127/CD95/CD27 was performed to obtain CD4+ naive, central memory, regulatory and stem cell-like memory cells. Sequencing targeted expressed TCRB transcripts, as all isolated RNA had been reverse transcribed. Assay used: immunoSEQ multiplex PCR; TCRdb lists only in-frame clones, some missing. The table has around 500,000 clones, approximately 10% seen once. The sequencing input was naive CD4+ T cells from blood. The chain employs TRBV28 and TRBJ2-7, with TRBD1 identical over 7 bases. This receptor was taken from a woman between 18 and 29 years old in good health. Here the CDR3 reads CASSFRQGPTYEQYV. The CDR3 region has the DNA TGTGCCAGCAGTTTTCGACAGGGCCCTACCTACGAGCAGTACGTC.